This T cell receptor beta chain was retrieved from a study of T cell changes during pregnancy in multiple sclerosis. The CDR3 covers 15 residues. The junction had 7 bases not matched to a gene; V was cut back by 6 bases and J by 4 bases. Germline-derived CDR1 and CDR2 are MNHEY and SVGAGI. Libraries were prepared by immunoSEQ multiplex PCR; TCRdb keeps only in-frame clonotypes and omits some of them. Seen here are tens of thousands of clones, roughly nine tenths observed once, and the top ten hold 2.8%. This sample comprised CD4+ T cells from peripheral blood mononuclear cells, obtained in the third trimester of pregnancy. This clonotype was obtained from a female donor in good health, enrolled as a control in a pregnancy study. This chain joins TRBV6-5 and TRBJ2-1; TRBD2 aligns across 9 bases. The CDR3 region has the DNA TGTGCCAGCAGACCGAGCGGGGGGAATTACAATGAGCAGTTCTTC. Residues: CASRPSGGNYNEQFF.